This TCR beta chain was captured in a study of cytomegalovirus exposure and HLA in healthy donors. Across the study: Most genotyped donors, over 70% of 300 to 400, had Caucasian-associated genetic ancestry.

Trimming cost V 5 bases and J 4 bases; bases outside gene matches: 6. CDR3 length: 15 amino acids. The V gene's germline CDR1 is SGHTA and CDR2 FQGTGA. A word on this clone: Its target is not known.

60 Vbeta and 13 Jbeta primers were used in PCR. Some clones are missing from TCRdb's copy, which holds only in-frame ones; the method was immunoSEQ multiplex PCR. The profile shows more than 90,000 clones, approximately 72% of them singletons. Study-wide results and limits: In vitro, a few CMV-associated chains proved specific for CMV antigens. According to an earlier analysis, most TCR beta V segments yielded productive rearrangements about 90% or about 30% of the time.

The chain couples TRBV7-3 to TRBJ2-5; 11 bases fit TRBD2. Sequencing was done on a sample of PBMCs. The TCR was taken from a middle-aged man in good health and CMV-seropositive. The CDR3 region is CASSLSGGGGETQYF. In DNA, the CDR3 is TGTGCCAGCAGCCTTAGCGGGGGGGGAGGAGAGACCCAGTACTTC. The entire variable domain, with the rest obtained from reference TRBV7-3 and TRBJ2-5, is as follows: GAGVSQTPSNKVTEKGKYVELRCDPISGHTALYWYRQSLGQGPEFLIYFQGTGAADDSGLPNDRFFAVRPEGSVSTLKIQRTERGDSAVYLCASSLSGGGGETQYFGPGTRLLVL.